The 24 T cell receptor beta chains in this list originate from one sample, sequenced in a study of cytomegalovirus exposure and HLA in healthy donors. PCR used 60 Vbeta primers and 13 Jbeta primers. The protocol was immunoSEQ multiplex PCR, while the TCRdb copy is restricted to in-frame clones and leaves out a portion. The profile shows roughly 190,000 clones, roughly 87% of them singletons. The sequenced sample was PBMCs. These receptors all come from a boy aged 2 to 10 in good health and CMV-seronegative.

The chain has TRBV28 and TRBJ2-5, with 7 bases fitting TRBD2. CDR3 length: 12 residues. In germline, CDR1 is MDHEN, CDR2 SYDVKM. The V gene end was trimmed by 9 bases and the J gene end by 4 bases; junction bases not matched to a gene: 5. CDR3 in amino acids: CASASGVETQYF. CDR3 DNA sequence: TGTGCCAGTGCCAGCGGGGTAGAGACCCAGTACTTC.

The chain is built from TRBV27 and TRBJ2-3; TRBD2 agrees at 7 bases. CDR1 and CDR2 (germline): MNHEY, SMNVEV (reference sequence). V was clipped by 6 bases and J by 3 bases; unmatched bases: 9. This CDR3 spans 15 amino acids. The CDR3 coding sequence is TGTGCCAGCAGCCTTAGCGGGCCGATGACAGATACGCAGTATTTT. This sequence encodes CASSLSGPMTDTQYF.

This chain joins TRBV5-5 and TRBJ1-1; a possible D gene is TRBD1 (5 bases). This CDR3 region has 13 residues. V was pared by 0 bases and J by 5 bases, with 8 bases between. Germline CDR1 SGHKS, CDR2 YYEKEE (reference sequence). The CDR3: CASSLVGDTEAFF. The CDR3 nucleotides are TGTGCCAGCAGCTTGGTAGGGGATACTGAAGCTTTCTTT.

The J gene is TRBJ2-4, the V gene TRBV28; 12 nucleotides match TRBD2. CDR3 size: 18 residues. Germline V CDR1 and CDR2: MDHEN, SYDVKM. Unmatched junction bases numbered 8, after V lost 5 bases and J lost 0 bases. CDR3 residues: CASSTWTSGDLAKNIQYF. CDR3 in DNA: TGTGCCAGCAGTACCTGGACTAGCGGGGATCTAGCCAAAAACATTCAGTACTTC.

The chain has TRBV5-1 and TRBJ1-2; TRBD1 agrees at 10 bases. Germline loops: CDR1 SGHRS, CDR2 YFSETQ. V shed 3 bases, J shed 6 bases, and the junction held 2 bases outside the gene matches. The CDR3 runs to 13 residues. The CDR3 nucleotides read TGCGCCAGCAGCTCCGGACAGGGGGATGGCTACACCTTC. Translated: CASSSGQGDGYTF.

This clone has a single count. The V and J genes are TRBV5-1 and TRBJ2-7; 9 nucleotides line up with TRBD2. The CDR3 is 17 residues long. Germline V gene lookup returns CDR1 SGHRS and CDR2 YFSETQ. J was trimmed by 2 bases and V by 4 bases; bases with no gene match: 13. The CDR3 spells CASSVGLAGQLAYEQYF. CDR3 nucleotide sequence: TGCGCCAGCAGCGTGGGACTAGCAGGTCAACTGGCCTACGAGCAGTACTTC.

This clone was counted only a few times. The chain employs TRBV5-1 and TRBJ2-1; 7 bases match TRBD2. J was trimmed by 1 base and V by 2 bases; bases with no gene match: 3. CDR1 and CDR2 from the germline V gene are SGHRS and YFSETQ. CDR3 length: 15 residues. CDR3 in amino acids: CASSLPSGSYNEQFF. CDR3 coding DNA: TGCGCCAGCAGCTTACCTAGCGGATCCTACAATGAGCAGTTCTTC.

The V and J genes are TRBV5-1 and TRBJ2-5; tentative D call: TRBD1 (6 bases). Trimming removed 0 bases at V and 5 bases at J, with 14 bases between. Looked up from germline, CDR1 is SGHRS and CDR2 is YFSETQ. This CDR3 has 15 residues. The CDR3 DNA follows: TGCGCCAGCAGCTTGGTGGGGTCAGGGGAGGAGACCCAGTACTTC. Translated, it gives CASSLVGSGEETQYF.

This chain uses TRBV28 with TRBJ1-1; 9 bases map to TRBD1. The CDR3 is made up of 12 amino acids. CDR1 and CDR2 (germline): MDHEN, SYDVKM. With 3 bases clipped from V and 10 bases from J, the junction kept 3 bases outside the gene matches. The CDR3 bases are TGTGCCAGCAGTTTGCGACAGGGGGGAGCTTTCTTT. As protein: CASSLRQGGAFF.

The V gene is TRBV2, the J gene TRBJ2-5, with D maybe TRBD2 (5 bases). Trimming shortened V by 7 bases and J by 11 bases, and 17 bases separated the two germline ends. CDR1 and CDR2 (germline): SNHLY, FYNNEI. CDR3 size: 12 residues. CDR3 sequence reads: CASTTGDGEQYF. The CDR3 region has the DNA TGTGCCAGCACTACCGGGGATGGTGAGCAGTACTTC.

This clone was counted once. This chain links TRBV5-4 with TRBJ2-1, with 10 bases fitting TRBD1. Per germline, CDR1 SGHNT and CDR2 YYREEE (reference sequence). The J segment lost 4 bases and the V segment lost 3 bases, leaving 4 bases of the junction unmatched. CDR3 length equals 15 residues. CDR3 coding DNA: TGTGCCAGCAGCTCGGGACAGGGGAATTACAATGAGCAGTTCTTC. It specifies CASSSGQGNYNEQFF. The entire variable domain, with the rest obtained from reference TRBV5-4 and TRBJ2-1, is as follows: ETGVTQSPTHLIKTRGQQVTLRCSSQSGHNTVSWYQQALGQGPQFIFQYYREEENGRGNFPPRFSGLQFPNYSSELNVNALELDDSALYLCASSSGQGNYNEQFFGPGTRLTVL.

This sequence joins TRBV4-1 and TRBJ2-5; 7 bases fit TRBD2. Germline V lookup: CDR1 MGHRA, CDR2 YSYEKL. Germline trimming cut 1 base from V and 6 bases from J; bases unmatched to any gene: 5. This CDR3 is 14 amino acids long. CDR3 sequence: CASSQGAGWKTQYF. The CDR3 DNA sequence: TGCGCCAGCAGCCAAGGAGCGGGGTGGAAGACCCAGTACTTC.

The chain joins TRBV19 to TRBJ1-2, with D maybe TRBD1 (6 bases). The CDR3 covers 13 residues. Per germline, CDR1 LNHDA and CDR2 SQIVND (reference sequence). Trimming pared 8 bases from V and 7 bases from J, leaving 17 bases between. The CDR3 DNA sequence: TGTGCCAGTTCCTTTCGACAGGAACTTGGCTACACCTTC. It codes for CASSFRQELGYTF.

The genes are TRBV28 and TRBJ2-1; maybe TRBD1 (6 bases). Germline CDR1 MDHEN, CDR2 SYDVKM. The CDR3 has 13 amino acids. Trimming took off 5 bases at V and 6 bases at J, with 11 bases between the two ends. The chain's CDR3 is CASSRPRGNEQFF. DNA of the CDR3: TGTGCCAGCAGTCGCCCCAGGGGCAATGAGCAGTTCTTC.

The chain employs TRBV5-1 and TRBJ1-1; 9 nucleotides line up with TRBD1. V was pared by 0 bases and J by 4 bases, with 4 bases of the junction left unmatched. The CDR3 has 15 amino acids. Germline V gives CDR1 SGHRS, CDR2 YFSETQ. The chain's CDR3 is CASSLAGQGSTEAFF. CDR3 in DNA: TGCGCCAGCAGCTTGGCGGGACAGGGTAGCACTGAAGCTTTCTTT.

The chain recombines TRBV18 with TRBJ1-5, with 8 bases lining up with TRBD1. CDR3 length: 13 amino acids. CDR1 is KGHSH and CDR2 is LQKENI in the germline V gene. The V segment lost 5 bases and the J segment 7 bases; nucleotides outside the gene matches: 4. CDR3 protein: CASSSGGDQPQHF. CDR3 nucleotides: TGTGCCAGCTCATCAGGGGGCGACCAGCCCCAGCATTTT.

V usage is TRBV28 and J usage is TRBJ1-1; possible D gene TRBD1, 5 bases. Germline V gene data show CDR1 as MDHEN and CDR2 as SYDVKM. V dropped 7 bases and J dropped 5 bases, with 14 bases sitting between them. This CDR3 contains 13 residues. The DNA of the CDR3 is TGTGCCAGCACTATAGGGGTGGGAACTGAAGCTTTCTTT. Translated, it gives CASTIGVGTEAFF.

In nucleotides, the CDR3 is TGTGCCAGCAGCGACAGAAACATTCAGTACTTC. Its protein product is CASSDRNIQYF. The genes are TRBV27 and TRBJ2-4; tentative D call: TRBD1 (5 bases). The CDR3 totals 11 residues. CDR1 is MNHEY and CDR2 is SMNVEV in the germline V gene (reference sequence). V was pared by 6 bases and J by 6 bases, with 6 bases between.

J is TRBJ2-7 and V is TRBV10-3; 7 nucleotides line up with TRBD1. The germline CDR1 and CDR2 sequences are ENHRY and SYGVKD. CDR3 length: 14 residues. V trimming: 6 bases; J trimming: 0 bases; junction bases outside the gene matches: 5. CDR3 amino acids: CAIRQTGNSYEQYF. CDR3 bases: TGTGCCATCAGACAGACAGGGAACTCCTACGAGCAGTACTTC.

The table lists this clone with a few counts. The rearrangement links TRBV6-1 to TRBJ1-6; no reliable D call. Trimming pared 0 bases from V and 10 bases from J, leaving 7 bases between. This CDR3 comprises 13 residues. Germline V gene sequence: CDR1 MNHNS, CDR2 SASEGT. In nucleotides, the CDR3 is TGTGCCAGCAGTGAAGCCTTGCGGTCACCCCTCCACTTT. As protein: CASSEALRSPLHF.

The rearrangement uses TRBV7-2 and TRBJ2-7, with D unclear. The CDR3 has 13 amino acids. In germline, CDR1 is SGHTA, CDR2 FQGNSA. Between the trimmed V and J ends, which lost 8 bases and 3 bases, there was a span of 14 bases. DNA for the CDR3: TGTGCCAGCGGCCCTTTCTCGGGCTACGAGCAGTACTTC. Its protein is CASGPFSGYEQYF.

This chain connects TRBV28 to TRBJ1-1; 10 bases are shared with TRBD1. Germline V gives CDR1 MDHEN, CDR2 SYDVKM. With V trimmed by 4 bases and J by 10 bases, 9 bases remained unmatched. The CDR3 totals 14 residues. The CDR3 loop is CASSSGQGNSLAFF. In DNA form, the CDR3 reads TGTGCCAGCAGTTCGGGACAGGGGAATTCTTTAGCTTTCTTT.

The rearrangement joins TRBV6-5 to TRBJ1-2; D gene uncertain. The CDR3 totals 14 residues. The V end lost 5 bases, the J end lost 2 bases, and 12 bases lay between the germline ends. Germline assignment: CDR1 MNHEY and CDR2 SVGAGI. CDR3 DNA sequence: TGTGCCAGCAGTCCTAGACCCACCAACTATGGCTACACCTTC. Encoded protein: CASSPRPTNYGYTF.

V usage is TRBV11-3 and J usage is TRBJ2-2; 15 bases map to TRBD2. The length of the CDR3 is 16 residues. V gave up 5 bases and J gave up 4 bases; unmatched junction bases: 2. Germline assignment: CDR1 SGHNT and CDR2 YENEEA. CDR3 bases: TGTGCCAGCAGCCCGGGACTAGCGGGGGGCACCGGGGAGCTGTTTTTT. It translates to CASSPGLAGGTGELFF.